A selection of T cell receptor beta chains follows, all from one sample in a study of shared clonotypes between healthy human individuals. Assay: immunoSEQ multiplex PCR; the TCRdb copy retains only in-frame clones and omits some. The sample lists about 2,100,000 clones; roughly 91% were seen once. The sequenced material came from naive CD8+ T cells from PBMCs. The receptors originated from a man younger than 30 in good health. Some clones in this sample may be carry-over from other donors' samples. Both conserved end residues are part of each CDR3. D genes are given only for firm matches. Size is omitted from some rows. Given values are once, few, many or a class for expanded clones.

TRBJ2-7,NA,NA,TRBV7-9,17,TGTGCCAGCAGCTTAGTCGTGGGGGACCCCGGCTCCTACGAGCAGTACTTC,CASSLVVGDPGSYEQYF
TRBJ1-1,NA,NA,TRBV27,11,TGTGCCAGCGGTTGGCACACTGAAGCTTTCTTT,CASGWHTEAFF
TRBJ2-7,NA,NA,TRBV27,16,TGTGCCAGCAGTAATTTTGTGGAGGGCTACTCCTACGAGCAGTACTTC,CASSNFVEGYSYEQYF
TRBJ2-1,NA,NA,TRBV9,19,TGTGCCAGCAGCGTAGCGGGGACTGGGGGGTCTTCCTCCTACAATGAGCAGTTCTTC,CASSVAGTGGSSSYNEQFF
TRBJ1-4,NA,NA,TRBV27,15,TGTGCCAGCAGTTCTGGCCCGGGGGCTAATGAAAAACTGTTTTTT,CASSSGPGANEKLFF
TRBJ2-7,TRBD2,NA,TRBV7-9,15,TGTGCCAGCAGTCACTCTATCCGTCCCAGGGAGGGGCAGTACTTC,CASSHSIRPREGQYF
TRBJ2-5,TRBD1,NA,TRBV4-1,15,TGCGCCAGCAGCCAGGGACAGGGGGTCCAAGAGACCCAGTACTTC,CASSQGQGVQETQYF
TRBJ2-7,NA,NA,TRBV9,14,TGTGCCAGCAGCGTATCCCCCCGGGCCTACGAGCAGTACTTC,CASSVSPRAYEQYF
TRBJ1-5,NA,NA,TRBV6-1,15,TGTGCCAGCAGTGAAATAGTAGATACTCTCCAGCCCCAGCATTTT,CASSEIVDTLQPQHF
TRBJ2-3,NA,once,TRBV9,15,TGTGCCAGCAGCGCCGGAGCGGCTAGCACAGATACGCAGTATTTT,CASSAGAASTDTQYF
TRBJ1-2,NA,NA,TRBV9,16,TGTGCCAGCAGCCCGGACAGAGTGAGCCCCATTTATGGCTACACCTTC,CASSPDRVSPIYGYTF
TRBJ1-2,TRBD1,NA,TRBV28,20,TGTGCCAGCAGTTTTCACCGGGACAGGGAGCCCATTGGGGTAGGGTATGGCTACACCTTC,CASSFHRDREPIGVGYGYTF
TRBJ2-5,TRBD2,few,TRBV5-1,18,TGCGCCAGCAGCTTGGCACTAGCGGGAGGAGGCGTGGGAGAGACCCAGTACTTC,CASSLALAGGGVGETQYF
TRBJ2-1,TRBD1,NA,TRBV28,16,TGTGCCAGCAGCTTAGGGGTGGACAGGCTCAACAATGAGCAGTTCTTC,CASSLGVDRLNNEQFF
TRBJ2-3,NA,NA,TRBV7-8,17,TGTGCCAGCAGCTTAGCGCTGCGGGAAACTAGCACAGATACGCAGTATTTT,CASSLALRETSTDTQYF
TRBJ2-2,NA,NA,TRBV29-1,14,TGCAGCGTTGAATGGCCAACGAACACCGGGGAGCTGTTTTTT,CSVEWPTNTGELFF
TRBJ2-7,NA,NA,TRBV27,14,TGTGCCAGCAGTTTATATAGGGACAACTACGAGCAGTACTTC,CASSLYRDNYEQYF
TRBJ2-5,NA,once,TRBV28,13,TGTGCCAGCACTTCCCCCTGGGAAGAGACCCAGTACTTC,CASTSPWEETQYF
TRBJ2-7,NA,NA,TRBV5-1,16,TGCGCCAGCAGCTGGCCTGACAGGGAGGGGACCTACGAGCAGTACTTC,CASSWPDREGTYEQYF
TRBJ1-1,TRBD1,NA,TRBV18,17,TGTGCCAGCTCATCAGCAGGGACAGGGGACCTTTACACTGAAGCTTTCTTT,CASSSAGTGDLYTEAFF
TRBJ1-1,NA,NA,TRBV28,14,TGTGCCAGCAGTCGACAAGCCTCGAACACTGAAGCTTTCTTT,CASSRQASNTEAFF
TRBJ2-7,NA,NA,TRBV7-6,16,TGTGCCAGCAGCCGCGGGATGACAGGGAGCTCCTACGAGCAGTACTTC,CASSRGMTGSSYEQYF
TRBJ2-1,NA,NA,TRBV15,16,TGTGCCACCAGCAGGTGGGGCGAGGGCGTTAGGAATGAGCAGTTCTTC,CATSRWGEGVRNEQFF
TRBJ1-5,NA,NA,TRBV10-2,15,TGCGCCAGCAGATGGGGCACAGAGGACAATCAGCCCCAGCATTTT,CASRWGTEDNQPQHF
TRBJ1-2,TRBD1,NA,TRBV9,13,TGTGCCAGCAGCGAGACAGGGTTTGATGGCTACACCTTC,CASSETGFDGYTF
TRBJ2-2,TRBD2,once,TRBV11-3,16,TGTGCCAGCAGCCGCATGGCGGGGGAGGGGACCGGGGAGCTGTTTTTT,CASSRMAGEGTGELFF
TRBJ1-4,NA,NA,TRBV19,17,TGTGCCAGTAGTATAGGAGCAGGTGGTGCCAACGCGGAAAAACTGTTTTTT,CASSIGAGGANAEKLFF